The present TCR beta chain was sequenced within a study of cytomegalovirus exposure and HLA in healthy donors. Findings of the study overall: It was 164 TCR beta chains that were listed as cytomegalovirus-associated.

Details on this clone: The antigen is not known.

Primers: 60 Vbeta forward and 13 Jbeta reverse. Repertoires were generated with immunoSEQ multiplex PCR, while TCRdb's copy carries only in-frame clones and drops some. This table holds around 190,000 clones, about 77% found once. The CDR3 runs to 14 residues. The germline gives CDR1 MNHEY, CDR2 SVGAGI. The V segment lost 7 bases and the J segment 2 bases; nucleotides outside the gene matches: 7. This TCR derives from a man in his sixties in good health and CMV-seronegative. The sample consisted of PBMCs. V gene TRBV6-5 combines with J gene TRBJ1-1, with 7 positions matching TRBD1. The CDR3 nucleotides are TGTGCCAGCAACGTAGGGACAGCCAACACTGAAGCTTTCTTT. It codes for CASNVGTANTEAFF.